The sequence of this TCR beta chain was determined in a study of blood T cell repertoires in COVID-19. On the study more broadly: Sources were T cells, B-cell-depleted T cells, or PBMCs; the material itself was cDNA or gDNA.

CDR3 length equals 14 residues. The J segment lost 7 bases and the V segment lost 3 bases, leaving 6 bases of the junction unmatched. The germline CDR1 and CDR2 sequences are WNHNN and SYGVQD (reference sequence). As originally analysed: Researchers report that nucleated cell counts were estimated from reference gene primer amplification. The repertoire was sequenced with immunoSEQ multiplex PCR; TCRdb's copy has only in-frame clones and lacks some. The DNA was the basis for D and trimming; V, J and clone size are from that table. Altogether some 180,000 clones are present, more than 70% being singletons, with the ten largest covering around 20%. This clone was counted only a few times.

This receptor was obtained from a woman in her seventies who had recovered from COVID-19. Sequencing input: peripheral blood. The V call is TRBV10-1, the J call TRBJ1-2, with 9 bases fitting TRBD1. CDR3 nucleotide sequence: TGCGCCAGCAGTGACCAGGACAGGGGTGGTGGCTACACCTTC. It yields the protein CASSDQDRGGGYTF.